This T cell receptor beta chain was obtained from a study of T cells after yellow fever vaccination. Study summary: SMART-Seq v4 Ultra Low Input handled preparation of low-cell-number fractions. Study conclusions and caveats: The secondary response was weaker, and its peak arrived faster, on day 5 versus 15.

Template switching by 5'RACE produced TCR cDNA, adding a universal primer site and UMIs. TCRdb processed the 5' RACE reads anew with MiXCR; each CDR3 protein has one entry. This sample yields some 250,000 distinct CDR3 sequences, of which approximately 3.6% are seen a single time; around a fifth belongs to the top ten. The sample holds many counts of this clonotype. The target antigen is unknown. The source is a man aged 18 to 35 who received the YFV17D yellow fever vaccine. The sample consisted of PBMCs, taken 15 days after the yellow fever booster vaccination.

Here the CDR3 reads CASSQVVGEKLFF. For the CDR3, the DNA is TGTGCCAGCAGCCAAGTCGTAGGCGAAAAACTGTTTTTT. V and J are TRBV16 and TRBJ1-4; D ambiguous. The V and J ends lost 2 bases and 8 bases respectively, with 9 bases between them. The CDR3 length is 13 residues. Germline V gene data show CDR1 as KGHSY and CDR2 as FQNENV.